This passage covers 26 T cell receptor beta chains from one sample sequenced in a study of cytomegalovirus exposure and HLA in healthy donors. The PCR ran on 60 Vbeta and 13 Jbeta primers. The data were produced by immunoSEQ multiplex PCR, yet TCRdb's version contains in-frame clones alone and is incomplete. Counted here are about 140,000 clones, under 85% occurring once; the ten biggest clones make up approximately 0.9%. Sequencing input: PBMCs. These receptors all come from a man aged 18 to 30 in good health and CMV-seronegative.

The chain combines TRBV9 with TRBJ1-2; 11 nucleotides agree with TRBD1. The V segment lost 4 bases and the J segment 8 bases; nucleotides outside the gene matches: 16. The CDR3 extends over 17 amino acids. Germline V gene data show CDR1 as SGDLS and CDR2 as YYNGEE. CDR3 region: CASSPLPEDRGQGGYTF. CDR3 DNA: TGTGCCAGCAGCCCACTTCCGGAGGACAGGGGGCAGGGAGGCTACACCTTC.

Comments on this clone: An end of the junction differs from the germline gene, which may be a read error. The gene calls are TRBV19 and TRBJ2-5; no clear D gene. Per germline, CDR1 LNHDA and CDR2 SQIVND (reference sequence). This CDR3 contains 13 residues. The chain's CDR3 is CASRTTSQGTQYF. The CDR3 DNA sequence: TGTGCCAGTAGGACGACAAGCCAAGGGACCCAGTACTTC.

The rearrangement uses TRBV4-1 and TRBJ1-1; possible D gene TRBD1, 5 bases. The CDR3 length is 14 residues. The V gene's germline CDR1 is MGHRA and CDR2 YSYEKL. Trimming took 4 bases from V and 5 from J, leaving 14 bases between them. CDR3 sequence reads: CASSLRGGRTEAFF. For the CDR3, the DNA is TGCGCCAGCAGCCTCCGGGGGGGGAGAACTGAAGCTTTCTTT.

The rearrangement uses TRBV12-5 and TRBJ2-2, with 8 bases that match TRBD1. V lost 2 bases to trimming and J lost 4 bases; unmatched junction nucleotides: 0. This CDR3 comprises 14 residues. From germline, CDR1 is LGHNT and CDR2 FRNRAP. The chain's CDR3 is CASGLTGGTGELFF. Written as DNA, the CDR3 is TGTGCTAGTGGTTTGACAGGGGGCACCGGGGAGCTGTTTTTT.

This clone is medium-sized in the sample. V gene TRBV30 combines with J gene TRBJ1-1; D unresolved. The V end lost 2 bases, the J end lost 1 base, and 8 bases lay between the germline ends. The CDR3 loop spans 13 amino acids. CDR1 is GTSNPN, CDR2 SVGIG, per germline (reference sequence). The CDR3 protein is CAWSRGENTEAFF. In nucleotides, the CDR3 is TGTGCCTGGAGTCGGGGAGAGAACACTGAAGCTTTCTTT.

J is TRBJ2-1 and V is TRBV25-1; D ambiguous. Germline V lookup: CDR1 MGHDK, CDR2 SYGVNS. V shed 3 bases and J shed 1 base, with 4 bases lying between them. This CDR3 region has 13 residues. The CDR3 nucleotides read TGTGCCAGCAGTGAGTCTTCCTACAATGAGCAGTTCTTC. It is translated as CASSESSYNEQFF.

This chain links TRBV2 with TRBJ2-7, with TRBD1 matching 8 bases. The CDR3 runs to 14 residues. Per germline, CDR1 SNHLY and CDR2 FYNNEI. J lost 3 bases, V lost 7 bases, and 8 bases had no gene match. The CDR3 DNA sequence: TGTGCCAGCACCGGGACAGGAAGTAACTACGAGCAGTACTTC. Residues: CASTGTGSNYEQYF.

V and J are TRBV10-3 and TRBJ1-2; TRBD1 aligns across 7 bases. CDR3 length: 15 amino acids. After removal of 2 bases from V and 3 bases from J, the junction contained 6 bases not matched to a gene. Germline V gives CDR1 ENHRY, CDR2 SYGVKD. This chain's CDR3 is CAISETRGSDYGYTF. The CDR3 DNA reads as TGTGCCATCAGTGAGACCAGGGGGTCGGACTATGGCTACACCTTC.

This clone was found a few times. This chain uses TRBV6-6 with TRBJ1-1; 7 bases are a match to TRBD1. CDR3 length: 15 amino acids. J was trimmed by 4 bases and V by 6 bases; bases with no gene match: 11. Germline CDR1 MNHNY, CDR2 SVGAGI (reference sequence). The CDR3 loop reads CASRARQGASTEAFF. CDR3 DNA sequence: TGTGCCAGCAGGGCAAGACAGGGTGCGAGCACTGAAGCTTTCTTT.

The rearrangement uses TRBV11-2 and TRBJ2-7; 10 bases are shared with TRBD2. J was trimmed by 1 base and V by 1 base; bases with no gene match: 10. This CDR3 region has 18 residues. Germline CDR1 is SGHAT and CDR2 is FQNNGV. CDR3 DNA sequence: TGTGCCAGCAGCTTAGCCGATAGCGGGGGGTTTGGATCCTACGAGCAGTACTTC. It yields the protein CASSLADSGGFGSYEQYF.

The chain is built from TRBV6-5 and TRBJ2-3, with 7 bases fitting TRBD2. The trim removed 4 bases at V and 4 bases at J, leaving 11 bases unmatched. The germline V gene encodes CDR1 MNHEY and CDR2 SVGAGI. This CDR3 is built from 16 residues. The CDR3 coding sequence is TGTGCCAGCAGTTGGGGGGGACCTCAGAGCCCAGATACGCAGTATTTT. Its protein is CASSWGGPQSPDTQYF.

In regard to this clone: Within the sample, other DNA sequences also encode this same CDR3. The chain links TRBV5-1 to TRBJ1-2; maybe TRBD1 (6 bases). Germline loops: CDR1 SGHRS, CDR2 YFSETQ. V lost 1 base, J lost 5 bases, and 12 bases lay in between. The CDR3 contains 14 residues. The CDR3 loop reads CASSLSQGNYGYTF. As DNA, the CDR3 is TGCGCCAGCAGCTTGAGTCAGGGGAATTATGGCTACACCTTC.

Written as DNA, the CDR3 is TGTGCCAGCAACAAACAGGGGGCGCTCGTCACTGAAGCTTTCTTT. Protein: CASNKQGALVTEAFF. The chain combines TRBV7-2 with TRBJ1-1, with 9 bases fitting TRBD1. This CDR3 has 15 amino acids. Germline trimming cut 7 bases from V and 4 bases from J; bases unmatched to any gene: 10. Germline lookup yields CDR1 SGHTA and CDR2 FQGNSA. The complete variable domain, with remaining parts taken from reference TRBV7-2 and TRBJ1-1, reads GAGVSQSPSNKVTEKGKDVELRCDPISGHTALYWYRQSLGQGLEFLIYFQGNSAPDKSGLPSDRFSAERTGGSVSTLTIQRTQQEDSAVYLCASNKQGALVTEAFFGQGTRLTVV.

This clone was counted a single time. J is TRBJ1-2 and V is TRBV5-1, with 8 bases aligning to TRBD1. This CDR3 comprises 17 residues. Looked up from germline, CDR1 is SGHRS and CDR2 is YFSETQ. J was trimmed by 2 bases and V by 4 bases; bases with no gene match: 13. The CDR3 coding sequence is TGCGCCAGCAGCCCCGACAGGGGCTACGGAGACAACTATGGCTACACCTTC. The encoded protein is CASSPDRGYGDNYGYTF.

The table lists this clone with a count of one. The V gene is TRBV28, the J gene TRBJ1-2; D uncertain. Trimming shortened V by 8 bases and J by 10 bases, and 14 bases separated the two germline ends. CDR3 length: 11 amino acids. Germline-derived CDR1 and CDR2 are MDHEN and SYDVKM. DNA of the CDR3: TGTGCCAGCGGTCGCGGGTACGACTACACCTTC. This sequence encodes CASGRGYDYTF.

This clone was detected once. The chain links TRBV5-6 to TRBJ2-3, with 7 bases matching TRBD1. V dropped 4 bases and J dropped 4; count of bases not matched to a gene: 12. CDR1 and CDR2 (germline): SGHDT, YYEEEE. The CDR3 spans 16 residues. The CDR3 loop is CASSRATGARADTQYF. The CDR3 bases are TGTGCCAGCAGCCGCGCCACAGGGGCAAGGGCAGATACGCAGTATTTT.

Comments on this clone: A read error may account for a junction end that differs from germline. This sequence joins TRBV7-7 and TRBJ2-1; D is ambiguous. In germline, CDR1 is SSHAT, CDR2 FNYEAQ (reference sequence). The CDR3 has 13 amino acids. In DNA form, the CDR3 reads TGTGCTAGCAGCTCAAACGGGTACAATGAGCAGTTCTTC. Amino acids: CASSSNGYNEQFF.

The chain carries TRBV7-2 and TRBJ1-5; D not certain. Germline loops: CDR1 SGHTA, CDR2 FQGNSA. CDR3 size: 12 residues. V shed 8 bases and J shed 7 bases, with 12 bases lying between them. CDR3 sequence (DNA): TGTGCCAGCGGGATGGGGAGGCAGCCCCAGCATTTT. This encodes CASGMGRQPQHF.

In regard to this clone: Other nucleotide sequences from this sample produce the same CDR3. The chain couples TRBV7-9 to TRBJ1-5, with D unresolved. CDR1 SEHNR and CDR2 FQNEAQ come from the germline V gene (reference sequence). Trimming took off 2 bases at V and 4 bases at J, with 6 bases between the two ends. This CDR3 has 13 residues. CDR3 sequence: CASSLSGNQPQHF. The DNA for the CDR3 is TGTGCCAGCAGCTTATCCGGGAATCAGCCCCAGCATTTT.

This clone came up a few times. The chain recombines TRBV19 with TRBJ2-1; a possible D gene is TRBD2 (6 bases). The CDR3 is 15 amino acids. The ends were cut back, 3 bases at V and 2 bases at J, with 11 bases in the middle. Germline V lookup: CDR1 LNHDA, CDR2 SQIVND (reference sequence). CDR3 region: CASSMSGDPYNEQFF. Written as DNA, the CDR3 is TGTGCCAGTAGTATGTCGGGGGACCCCTACAATGAGCAGTTCTTC.

The chain couples TRBV5-1 to TRBJ2-3; maybe TRBD2 (6 bases). CDR3 length: 14 residues. Trimming pared 4 bases from V and 2 bases from J, leaving 11 bases between. Germline assignment: CDR1 SGHRS and CDR2 YFSETQ. The CDR3 reads CASSPEGLTDTQYF. CDR3 DNA sequence: TGCGCCAGCAGCCCGGAGGGACTCACAGATACGCAGTATTTT. The full variable domain, rest sourced from reference TRBV5-1 and TRBJ2-3, is KAGVTQTPRYLIKTRGQQVTLSCSPISGHRSVSWYQQTPGQGLQFLFEYFSETQRNKGNFPGRFSGRQFSNSRSEMNVSTLELGDSALYLCASSPEGLTDTQYFGPGTRLTVL.

The chain joins TRBV10-3 to TRBJ2-7; D perhaps matches TRBD1 (6 bases). Trimming stripped 5 bases from V and 4 bases from J, with 12 bases between. The CDR3 length is 13 residues. CDR1 and CDR2 from the germline V gene are ENHRY and SYGVKD. This CDR3 reads CAISPGQWYEQYF. The CDR3 DNA sequence: TGTGCCATCAGTCCCGGACAGTGGTACGAGCAGTACTTC.

The gene calls are TRBV7-8 and TRBJ2-7; 7 positions match TRBD1. V lost 5 bases, J lost 7 bases, and 11 bases stayed unmatched. CDR1 SGHVS and CDR2 FQNEAQ come from the germline V gene. The length of the CDR3 is 14 residues. The CDR3 DNA reads TGTGCCAGCAGCCCGGGACAGCGCGGAGGAGAGCAGTACTTC. Protein sequence: CASSPGQRGGEQYF.

The J gene is TRBJ1-2, the V gene TRBV27; no clear D. The CDR3 runs to 17 residues. The V gene's germline CDR1 is MNHEY and CDR2 SMNVEV (reference sequence). Between the trimmed V and J ends, which lost 0 bases and 5 bases, there was a span of 19 bases. CDR3 sequence reads: CASSLSGLKLRAYGYTF. CDR3 in DNA: TGTGCCAGCAGTTTATCAGGACTGAAATTGAGAGCTTATGGCTACACCTTC.

J is TRBJ2-5 and V is TRBV27, with D perhaps TRBD1 (5 bases). Germline-derived CDR1 and CDR2 are MNHEY and SMNVEV (reference sequence). The germline V and J ends were trimmed by 7 bases and 6 bases, with 21 bases remaining between them. The CDR3 sequence is 15 residues long. CDR3 nucleotide sequence: TGTGCCAGCACCCTAAGCGCAGGGAATGAAAAGACCCAGTACTTC. Protein: CASTLSAGNEKTQYF.

The V and J genes are TRBV9 and TRBJ2-1; 7 bases fit TRBD2. This CDR3 is built from 16 residues. V lost 3 bases, J lost 3 bases, and 9 bases stayed unmatched. Germline CDR1 SGDLS, CDR2 YYNGEE. The DNA of the CDR3 is TGTGCCAGCAGCGCGGGGGGAGTGGCTCGCTACAATGAGCAGTTCTTC. Encoded protein: CASSAGGVARYNEQFF.